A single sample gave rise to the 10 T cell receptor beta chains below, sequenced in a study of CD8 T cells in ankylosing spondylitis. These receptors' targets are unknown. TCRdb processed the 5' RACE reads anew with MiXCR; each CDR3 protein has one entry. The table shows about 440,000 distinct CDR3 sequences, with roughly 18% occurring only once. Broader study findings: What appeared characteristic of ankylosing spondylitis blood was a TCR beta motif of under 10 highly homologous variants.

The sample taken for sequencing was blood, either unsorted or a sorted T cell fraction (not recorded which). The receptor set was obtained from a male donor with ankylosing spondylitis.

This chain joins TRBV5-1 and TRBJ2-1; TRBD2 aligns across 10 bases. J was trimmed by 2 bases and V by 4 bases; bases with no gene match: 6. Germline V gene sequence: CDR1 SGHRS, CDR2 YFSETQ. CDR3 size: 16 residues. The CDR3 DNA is TGCGCCAGCAGCACAACTAGCGGGACCCCCTACAATGAGCAGTTCTTC. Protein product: CASSTTSGTPYNEQFF.

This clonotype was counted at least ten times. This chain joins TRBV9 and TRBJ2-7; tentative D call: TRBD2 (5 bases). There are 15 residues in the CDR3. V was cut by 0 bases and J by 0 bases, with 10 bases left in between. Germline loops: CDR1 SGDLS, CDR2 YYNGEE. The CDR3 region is CASSVAPGLSYEQYF. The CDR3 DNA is TGTGCCAGCAGCGTAGCCCCAGGACTCTCCTACGAGCAGTACTTC.

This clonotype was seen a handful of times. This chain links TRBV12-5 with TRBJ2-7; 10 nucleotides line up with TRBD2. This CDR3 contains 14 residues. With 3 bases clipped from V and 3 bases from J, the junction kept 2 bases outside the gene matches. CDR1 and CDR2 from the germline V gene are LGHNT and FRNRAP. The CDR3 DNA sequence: TGTGCTAGTGGTTTCGAGCGGGGGGGCTACGAGCAGTACTTC. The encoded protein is CASGFERGGYEQYF.

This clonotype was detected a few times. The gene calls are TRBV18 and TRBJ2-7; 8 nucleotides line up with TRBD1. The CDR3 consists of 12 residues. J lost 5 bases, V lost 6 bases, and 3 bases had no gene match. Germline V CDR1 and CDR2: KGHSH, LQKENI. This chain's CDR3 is CASSLQGDEQYF. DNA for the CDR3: TGTGCCAGCTCTCTACAGGGGGACGAGCAGTACTTC.

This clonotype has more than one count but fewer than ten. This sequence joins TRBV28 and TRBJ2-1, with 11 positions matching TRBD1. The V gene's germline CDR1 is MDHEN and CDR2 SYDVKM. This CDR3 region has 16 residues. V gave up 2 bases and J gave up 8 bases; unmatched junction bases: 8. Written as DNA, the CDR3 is TGTGCCAGCAGTTTAGCCGGGACAGGGGGTTTCGATGAGCAGTTCTTC. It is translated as CASSLAGTGGFDEQFF.

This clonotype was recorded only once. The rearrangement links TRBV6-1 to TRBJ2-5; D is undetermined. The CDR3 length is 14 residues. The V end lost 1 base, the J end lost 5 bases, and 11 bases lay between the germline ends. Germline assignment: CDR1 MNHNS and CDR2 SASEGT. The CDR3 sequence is CASSEGGIGETQYF. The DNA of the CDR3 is TGTGCCAGCAGTGAAGGGGGTATAGGGGAGACCCAGTACTTC.

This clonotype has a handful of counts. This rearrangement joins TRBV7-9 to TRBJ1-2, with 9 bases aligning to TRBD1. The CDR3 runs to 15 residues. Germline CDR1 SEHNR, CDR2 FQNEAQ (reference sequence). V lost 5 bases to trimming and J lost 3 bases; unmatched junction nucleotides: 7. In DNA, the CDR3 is TGTGCCAGCAGCCCAGGGACAGGGCGGGACTATGGCTACACCTTC. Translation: CASSPGTGRDYGYTF. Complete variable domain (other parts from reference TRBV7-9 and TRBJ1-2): DTGVSQNPRHKITKRGQNVTFRCDPISEHNRLYWYRQTLGQGPEFLTYFQNEAQLEKSRLLSDRFSAERPKGSFSTLEIQRTEQGDSAMYLCASSPGTGRDYGYTFGSGTRLTVV.

The CDR3 sequence is CASSTGQSYEQYF. In nucleotides, the CDR3 is TGTGCCAGCAGCACGGGACAGAGCTACGAGCAGTACTTC. V and J are TRBV3-1 and TRBJ2-7; 7 bases align to TRBD1. V gave up 5 bases and J gave up 3 bases; unmatched junction bases: 4. Germline values: CDR1 LGHDT, CDR2 YNNKEL (reference sequence). CDR3 length: 13 residues.

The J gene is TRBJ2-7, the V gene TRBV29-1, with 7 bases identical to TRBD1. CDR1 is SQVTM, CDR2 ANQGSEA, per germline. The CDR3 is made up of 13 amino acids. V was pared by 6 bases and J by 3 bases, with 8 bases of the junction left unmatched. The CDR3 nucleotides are TGCAGCGTGGGGGACAGAGGTCTCTACGAGCAGTACTTC. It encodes CSVGDRGLYEQYF.

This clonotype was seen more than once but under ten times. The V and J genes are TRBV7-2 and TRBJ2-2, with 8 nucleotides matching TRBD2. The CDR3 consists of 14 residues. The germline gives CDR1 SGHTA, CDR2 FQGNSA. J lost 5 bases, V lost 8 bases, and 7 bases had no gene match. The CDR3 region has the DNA TGTGCCAGCGGAGTGTCTAGCGGGACCGGGGAGCTGTTTTTT. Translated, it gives CASGVSSGTGELFF.